This entry is about one T cell receptor (beta chain). No antigen is known for it. The record originates from a study of T cell repertoires in ileal Crohn's disease. Study overall: Patients had a median approximately 7.2-year disease duration, and under 45% were active smokers. Operated complications were stricturing disease (roughly 61%) and penetrating disease (about 40%).

Generated by immunoSEQ multiplex PCR, the TCRdb table keeps only in-frame clones and is missing some. The top ten clones hold around 4.3% of a sample with about 12,000 clones, about three quarters of them seen once. Findings of the study overall: High-frequency clones were more common in sorted CD8 than CD4 cells.

As for time point: neoterminal ileum biopsy at postoperative endoscopy, about 6 months after surgery. This clonotype was sampled from an adult with Crohn's disease. Material for sequencing was ileal tissue.

The CDR3 DNA reads TGTGCCAGCAGCTACCGGACAGCAGACAATGAGCAGTTCTTC. Its translation: CASSYRTADNEQFF. The chain employs TRBV6-5 and TRBJ2-1; tentatively, D is TRBD1 (6 bases). From germline, CDR1 is MNHEY and CDR2 SVGAGI. The V end lost 6 bases, the J end lost 5 bases, and 14 bases lay between the germline ends. The CDR3 contains 14 residues.